This entry lists 8 T cell receptor beta chains sequenced from one sample in a study of technical replicates of blood from a handful of donors. The table came from immunoSEQ multiplex PCR; TCRdb's copy has only in-frame clones and leaves some out. Here the sample spans about 80,000 clones, 95% to 98% being singletons. The sequencing input was T cells isolated from PBMCs. All receptors derive from a human donor in good health.

The chain couples TRBV6-5 to TRBJ2-7; D possibly corresponds to TRBD2 (5 bases). Looked up from germline, CDR1 is MNHEY and CDR2 is SVGAGI. The CDR3 spans 12 residues. V was shortened by 8 bases and J by 3 bases, with 11 bases between the two germline ends. CDR3 in amino acids: CASLSGVYEQYF. For the CDR3, the DNA is TGTGCCAGCCTTTCCGGGGTCTACGAGCAGTACTTC.

V and J are TRBV5-6 and TRBJ2-3, with D uncertain. The CDR3 is made up of 12 amino acids. V lost 3 bases and J lost 7, with 9 bases in between. The germline gives CDR1 SGHDT, CDR2 YYEEEE. The CDR3 nucleotides read TGTGCCAGCAGCTCCAATTCTAATACGCAGTATTTT. This codes for CASSSNSNTQYF.

The chain combines TRBV2 with TRBJ1-5; 8 positions match TRBD1. The CDR3 is 14 amino acids. J was trimmed by 6 bases and V by 4 bases; bases with no gene match: 5. From germline, CDR1 is SNHLY and CDR2 FYNNEI. For the CDR3, the DNA is TGTGCCAGCAGTGGACAGGGGCTTGGTCAGCCCCAGCATTTT. It is translated as CASSGQGLGQPQHF.

This chain uses TRBV28 with TRBJ1-1; 9 bases are a match to TRBD1. Germline V CDR1 and CDR2: MDHEN, SYDVKM. This CDR3 has 14 amino acids. The junction had 2 bases not matched to a gene; V was cut back by 2 bases and J by 4 bases. Here the CDR3 reads CASSLGQGSTEAFF. CDR3 DNA: TGTGCCAGCAGTTTAGGACAGGGGAGCACTGAAGCTTTCTTT.

This chain joins TRBV10-3 and TRBJ1-1, with 7 positions matching TRBD1. CDR3 length: 14 residues. Germline lookup yields CDR1 ENHRY and CDR2 SYGVKD. The V segment lost 6 bases and the J segment 1 base; nucleotides outside the gene matches: 5. The chain's CDR3 is CAISDDRENTEAFF. The CDR3 DNA sequence: TGTGCCATCAGCGACGACAGGGAGAACACTGAAGCTTTCTTT.

The chain carries TRBV5-1 and TRBJ2-5, with 9 bases aligning to TRBD2. CDR1 and CDR2 (germline): SGHRS, YFSETQ. The CDR3 consists of 14 residues. The J segment lost 5 bases and the V segment lost 5 bases, leaving 7 bases of the junction unmatched. In nucleotides, the CDR3 is TGCGCCAGCAGGTTTAGCGGGAGTGGGGAGACCCAGTACTTC. Amino acid sequence: CASRFSGSGETQYF.

The chain uses TRBV14 and TRBJ2-7; 7 bases are shared with TRBD1. The V segment lost 0 bases and the J segment 4 bases; nucleotides outside the gene matches: 3. CDR3 length: 14 amino acids. Germline-derived CDR1 and CDR2 are SGHDN and FVKESK. The DNA for the CDR3 is TGTGCCAGCAGCCAAGAGGGCAGGGGGTACGAGCAGTACTTC. Translation: CASSQEGRGYEQYF.

The genes are TRBV29-1 and TRBJ1-4, with 11 bases identical to TRBD1. Trimming at V came to 6 bases and at J to 8 bases, leaving 8 bases not matched to a gene. The CDR3 totals 14 residues. Germline V gene sequence: CDR1 SQVTM, CDR2 ANQGSEA. CDR3 sequence (DNA): TGCAGCGTCGTCCCGGGACAGGGGGAGGAAAAACTGTTTTTT. It codes for CSVVPGQGEEKLFF.